This TCR beta chain was retrieved from a study of T-cell reconstitution after alpha-beta-depleted transplantation in children. General observations from the study: By one year post-transplant, T-cell counts and diversity largely arose from T cells that were newly produced. Alpha-beta T cells about two months after transplant reportedly derived from several hundred expanded graft clones. The origin of high day-60 TCRbeta diversity in some patients lay in surviving recipient T cells and thymic progenitors.

Unique molecular identifiers tagged the TCRbeta library. TCRdb re-analysed the PCR reads in MiXCR, keeping a single row per CDR3 protein. The sample lists 450,000 to 550,000 distinct CDR3 sequences; over 10% were seen once. V lost 6 bases and J 0 bases, leaving 15 bases between the germline ends. Germline assignment: CDR1 MDHEN and CDR2 SYDVKM. The CDR3 consists of 16 residues. This clonotype was seen only a few times. Its cognate antigen is unknown. The rearrangement links TRBV28 to TRBJ2-1; D assignment may be TRBD1 or TRBD2 (5 bases each). This TCR was sampled from a female patient aged 2 to 10 who had a stem cell transplant for aplastic anemia, so the T cells may come from the graft donor. The sample in question was PBMCs, mostly from graft donor cells, obtained 180 days after TCRalphabeta/CD19-depleted stem cell transplant. Here the CDR3 reads CASSSIGESSYNEQFF. The CDR3 bases are TGTGCCAGCAGCTCGATAGGGGAGAGCTCCTACAATGAGCAGTTCTTC. Complete variable domain (other parts from reference TRBV28 and TRBJ2-1): DVKVTQSSRYLVKRTGEKVFLECVQDMDHENMFWYRQDPGLGLRLIYFSYDVKMKEKGDIPEGYSVSREKKERFSLILESASTNQTSMYLCASSSIGESSYNEQFFGPGTRLTVL.